The 23 T cell receptor beta chains in this list originate from one sample, sequenced in a study of T cell responses to AZD1222 COVID-19 vaccine. Using immunoSEQ multiplex PCR, the repertoire was profiled, and TCRdb retains in-frame clones only, with some absent. Found here are approximately 150,000 clones, roughly 93% of them singletons; the top ten hold around 10%. Sequenced here: peripheral blood, sampled after recovery from COVID-19. These receptor sequences come from an adult who had recovered from COVID-19.

The count of this clone is one. The chain recombines TRBV11-3 with TRBJ2-7; D is unclear. Germline values: CDR1 SGHNT, CDR2 YENEEA. Between the trimmed V and J ends, which lost 5 bases and 4 bases, there was a span of 12 bases. CDR3 length: 13 amino acids. The CDR3 loop reads CASSPRGEYEQYF. CDR3 nucleotides: TGTGCCAGCAGCCCAAGAGGAGAATACGAGCAGTACTTC.

For the CDR3, the DNA is TGTGCCAGCAGGAGCAGCGGGAGCTCCTACAATGAGCAGTTCTTC. Its translation is CASRSSGSSYNEQFF. The V and J genes are TRBV7-3 and TRBJ2-1, with 8 nucleotides matching TRBD2. The CDR3 is 15 residues long. V gave up 6 bases and J gave up 0 bases; unmatched junction bases: 4. Germline V gives CDR1 SGHTA, CDR2 FQGTGA.

The rearrangement joins TRBV6-5 to TRBJ2-3; D uncertain. V was shortened by 8 bases and J by 5 bases, with 14 bases between the two germline ends. The germline V gene has CDR1 MNHEY and CDR2 SVGAGI. CDR3 length: 13 amino acids. The CDR3 spells CASGQKRGDTQYF. The CDR3 coding sequence is TGTGCCAGCGGTCAAAAAAGAGGAGATACGCAGTATTTT.

The chain couples TRBV4-1 to TRBJ2-2; no reliable D call. CDR3 length: 13 residues. Trimming took 0 bases from V and 5 from J, leaving 4 bases between them. Germline V gives CDR1 MGHRA, CDR2 YSYEKL. CDR3 amino acids: CASSQDATGELFF. The CDR3 nucleotides are TGCGCCAGCAGCCAAGATGCTACCGGGGAGCTGTTTTTT.

The rearrangement uses TRBV14 and TRBJ1-1; D perhaps matches TRBD1 (5 bases). The CDR3 runs 15 residues. The germline V and J ends were trimmed by 3 bases and 3 bases, with 14 bases remaining between them. Germline CDR1 reads SGHDN; CDR2 reads FVKESK. CDR3 residues: CASSQRGGADTEAFF. Written as DNA, the CDR3 is TGTGCCAGCAGCCAGAGGGGCGGGGCAGACACTGAAGCTTTCTTT. The whole variable domain, filled in from reference TRBV14 and TRBJ1-1, reads EAGVTQFPSHSVIEKGQTVTLRCDPISGHDNLYWYRRVMGKEIKFLLHFVKESKQDESGMPNNRFLAERTGGTYSTLKVQPAELEDSGVYFCASSQRGGADTEAFFGQGTRLTVV.

The count of this clone is one. This chain connects TRBV11-1 to TRBJ2-1, with 8 positions matching TRBD2. Per the germline V gene, CDR1 is SGHAT and CDR2 is FQDESV (reference sequence). The CDR3 sequence is 15 residues long. Losses at the gene ends were 1 base for V and 7 bases for J; bases not matched to a gene: 6. The CDR3 here is CASSLGLAGGNEQFF. The CDR3 bases are TGTGCCAGCAGCTTAGGGCTAGCGGGTGGGAATGAGCAGTTCTTC.

The J gene is TRBJ2-1, the V gene TRBV2, with D unclear. Germline CDR1 reads SNHLY; CDR2 reads FYNNEI. The CDR3 totals 15 residues. V was trimmed by 5 bases and J by 0 bases, leaving 11 bases between them. This chain's CDR3 is CASSKGPLSYNEQFF. As DNA, the CDR3 is TGTGCCAGCAGTAAGGGTCCACTCTCCTACAATGAGCAGTTCTTC.

The rearrangement links TRBV2 to TRBJ2-1; the match to TRBD1 covers 7 bases. In germline, CDR1 is SNHLY, CDR2 FYNNEI. The CDR3 has 15 residues. Trimming cost V 7 bases and J 0 bases; bases outside gene matches: 6. This CDR3 reads CASNPGQNSYNEQFF. The CDR3 nucleotides read TGTGCCAGCAACCCGGGACAGAACTCCTACAATGAGCAGTTCTTC.

The V and J genes are TRBV6-5 and TRBJ1-4; 10 nucleotides line up with TRBD1. Germline CDR1 reads MNHEY; CDR2 reads SVGAGI. This CDR3 has 15 amino acids. Trimming at V came to 2 bases and at J to 5 bases, leaving 2 bases not matched to a gene. CDR3 region: CASSYQGQGNEKLFF. Written as DNA, the CDR3 is TGTGCCAGCAGTTACCAGGGACAGGGGAATGAAAAACTGTTTTTT.

The J gene is TRBJ2-1, the V gene TRBV19; unclear D gene. CDR1 is LNHDA and CDR2 is SQIVND in the germline V gene (reference sequence). V shed 4 bases and J shed 6 bases, with 13 bases lying between them. This CDR3 region has 14 residues. The CDR3 bases are TGTGCCAGTAGTACGGTGGTACTGGCCAATGAGCAGTTCTTC. Translating gives CASSTVVLANEQFF.

This chain uses TRBV19 with TRBJ1-5; D is undetermined. Germline V gene sequence: CDR1 LNHDA, CDR2 SQIVND (reference sequence). Trimming removed 11 bases at V and 3 bases at J, with 17 bases between. This CDR3 contains 14 residues. This CDR3 reads CAASTPTNNQPQHF. The CDR3, as DNA: TGTGCCGCCTCAACTCCCACGAACAATCAGCCCCAGCATTTT.

The chain has TRBV29-1 and TRBJ2-7; D may match TRBD1 or TRBD2 (5 bases each). Germline V gene lookup returns CDR1 SQVTM and CDR2 ANQGSEA. The CDR3 is 13 amino acids. V was pared by 0 bases and J by 2 bases, with 8 bases between. CDR3 coding DNA: TGCAGCGTTGAAGAGTCGGGGCCCTACGAGCAGTACTTC. As protein: CSVEESGPYEQYF.

The rearrangement links TRBV28 to TRBJ2-5; D remains ambiguous. V lost 6 bases and J lost 5, with 10 bases in between. The germline gives CDR1 MDHEN, CDR2 SYDVKM. The CDR3 runs to 12 residues. The CDR3 bases are TGTGCCAGCAGATCCTCCGGGGAGACCCAGTACTTC. This sequence encodes CASRSSGETQYF.

The chain uses TRBV27 and TRBJ1-2; 12 bases map to TRBD1. The germline CDR1 and CDR2 sequences are MNHEY and SMNVEV (reference sequence). The CDR3 spans 13 residues. V lost 6 bases, J lost 7 bases, and 3 bases stayed unmatched. The CDR3 sequence: CASSRDRGLGYTF. The CDR3 coding sequence is TGTGCCAGCAGCCGGGACAGGGGGCTTGGCTACACCTTC.

The chain has TRBV6-4 and TRBJ2-1, with TRBD2 matching over 12 bases. Per germline, CDR1 MRHNA and CDR2 SNTAGT. Germline trimming cut 4 bases from V and 10 bases from J; bases unmatched to any gene: 5. The CDR3 is 14 amino acids. The CDR3 DNA follows: TGTGCCAGCAGTGGACTAGCGGGAGACGGGGAGCAGTTCTTC. Translated, it gives CASSGLAGDGEQFF.

This chain links TRBV7-2 with TRBJ2-5, with 14 nucleotides matching TRBD2. The trim removed 4 bases at V and 5 bases at J, leaving 6 bases unmatched. The germline gives CDR1 SGHTA, CDR2 FQGNSA. This CDR3 has 16 amino acids. The CDR3 region is CASSSRTSGRLETQYF. In nucleotides, the CDR3 is TGTGCCAGCAGCTCCCGGACTAGCGGGAGGTTGGAGACCCAGTACTTC.

This chain connects TRBV6-2 or TRBV6-3 to TRBJ2-7; 8 positions agree with TRBD1. This CDR3 region has 16 residues. CDR1 and CDR2 from the germline V gene are MNHEY and SVGEGT. With V trimmed by 5 bases and J by 3 bases, 12 bases remained unmatched. For the CDR3, the DNA is TGTGCCAGCAGTACCCTCTCACGGACAGGGCGCTACGAGCAGTACTTC. As protein: CASSTLSRTGRYEQYF.

The CDR3 loop reads CASSLRGGNQPQHF. CDR3 nucleotide sequence: TGTGCCAGCAGCTTAAGGGGCGGCAATCAGCCCCAGCATTTT. The chain couples TRBV11-1 to TRBJ1-5; tentative D call: TRBD1 (5 bases). V was clipped by 2 bases and J by 2 bases, with 7 bases between them. The CDR3 is made up of 14 amino acids. Germline V lookup: CDR1 SGHAT, CDR2 FQDESV (reference sequence).

This clone showed up just a few times. The rearrangement joins TRBV10-3 to TRBJ2-3; 10 nucleotides match TRBD2. This CDR3 is 13 amino acids long. The V gene end was trimmed by 8 bases and the J gene end by 6 bases; junction bases not matched to a gene: 5. Germline values: CDR1 ENHRY, CDR2 SYGVKD. In DNA, the CDR3 is TGTGCCATCCGAAGCGGGAGGGCGGATACGCAGTATTTT. This gives the protein CAIRSGRADTQYF.

The chain links TRBV18 to TRBJ2-3; 12 bases align to TRBD2. CDR3 length: 17 amino acids. CDR1 is KGHSH, CDR2 LQKENI, per germline. V shed 5 bases, J shed 4 bases, and the junction held 10 bases outside the gene matches. Here the CDR3 DNA reads TGTGCCAGCTCAATCAGATCGGGACTAGCGGGTTCAGATACGCAGTATTTT. This sequence encodes CASSIRSGLAGSDTQYF.

The V call is TRBV4-1, the J call TRBJ2-2, with TRBD1 identical over 7 bases. The V and J ends lost 1 base and 1 base, in that order; junction bases with no gene match: 3. Germline CDR1 reads MGHRA; CDR2 reads YSYEKL. This CDR3 region has 16 residues. Here the CDR3 reads CASSQVWTGNTGELFF. In DNA, the CDR3 is TGCGCCAGCAGCCAAGTTTGGACAGGGAACACCGGGGAGCTGTTTTTT.

The chain couples TRBV18 to TRBJ1-1; TRBD1 matches at 10 bases. This CDR3 region has 17 residues. The V gene's germline CDR1 is KGHSH and CDR2 LQKENI. The ends lost 3 bases at V and 2 bases at J; junction bases unmatched: 9. This CDR3 reads CASSPVMTGGGNTEAFF. CDR3 sequence (DNA): TGTGCCAGCTCACCCGTCATGACAGGGGGCGGAAACACTGAAGCTTTCTTT.

The chain is built from TRBV15 and TRBJ1-2; TRBD1 matches 8 bases. Germline trimming cut 8 bases from V and 4 bases from J; bases unmatched to any gene: 6. The CDR3 has 13 residues. Germline V gene lookup returns CDR1 LNHNV and CDR2 YYDKDF (reference sequence). Here the CDR3 DNA reads TGTGCCACCGGGGGACAGGAGGCCTATGGCTACACCTTC. Protein product: CATGGQEAYGYTF.